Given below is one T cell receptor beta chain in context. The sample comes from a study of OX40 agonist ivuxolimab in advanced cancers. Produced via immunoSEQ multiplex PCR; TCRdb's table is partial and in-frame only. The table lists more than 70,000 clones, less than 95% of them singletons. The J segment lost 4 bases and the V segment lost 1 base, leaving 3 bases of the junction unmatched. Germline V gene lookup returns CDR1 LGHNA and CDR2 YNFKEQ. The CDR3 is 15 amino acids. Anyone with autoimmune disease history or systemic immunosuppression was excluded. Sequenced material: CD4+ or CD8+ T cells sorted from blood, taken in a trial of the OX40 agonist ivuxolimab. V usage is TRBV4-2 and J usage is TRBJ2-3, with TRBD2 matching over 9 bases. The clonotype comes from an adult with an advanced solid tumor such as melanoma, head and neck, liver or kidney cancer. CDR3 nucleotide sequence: TGTGCCAGCAGCCAAGGCGGGAGGGAATCAGATACGCAGTATTTT. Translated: CASSQGGRESDTQYF.